This T cell receptor (beta chain) was observed in a study of blood T cell repertoires in COVID-19. Overall study context: Sites across the United States, Italy and Spain contributed samples from acute and convalescent COVID-19. T cells, B-cell-depleted T cells, or PBMCs provided the cDNA or gDNA that served as material.

In the original processing: Quantification of nucleated cells was approximated via reference gene primer amplification. TCRdb keeps only in-frame clones here, not all; method: immunoSEQ multiplex PCR. V, J and clone size were drawn from that table, and D and trimming were deduced from the DNA. The table shows roughly 250,000 clones, with approximately 88% occurring only once. This CDR3 spans 13 amino acids. The germline CDR1 and CDR2 sequences are LNHDA and SQIVND (reference sequence). V lost 11 bases, J lost 1 base, and 14 bases lay in between. This rearrangement joins TRBV19 to TRBJ1-2; D call uncertain. This clonotype originated in a woman under 40 with acute or convalescent COVID-19. The sequencing sample was made of peripheral blood. As DNA, the CDR3 is TGTGCCGGACGGAGGGAGGGTAACTATGGCTACACCTTC. Amino acids: CAGRREGNYGYTF.